Below, 29 T cell receptor beta chains from the same sample are listed, as sequenced in a study of blood T cell repertoires in COVID-19. Assay: immunoSEQ multiplex PCR; the TCRdb copy retains only in-frame clones and omits some. The repertoire holds roughly 260,000 clones, with roughly 86% as singletons. The sample taken for sequencing was peripheral blood. The receptor source for this set is a woman in her forties or fifties with acute or convalescent COVID-19.

The chain is built from TRBV28 and TRBJ1-2; a possible D gene is TRBD1 (6 bases). Germline-derived CDR1 and CDR2 are MDHEN and SYDVKM. The V gene lost 5 bases and the J gene lost 5 bases, with 18 bases spanning the gap. The CDR3 runs to 15 residues. CDR3 sequence (DNA): TGTGCCAGCAGTCTACCTTCGGACAGAGAATATGGCTACACCTTC. Translation: CASSLPSDREYGYTF.

CDR3 in amino acids: CASSSAGGWNTEAFF. In DNA, the CDR3 is TGTGCCAGCAGTTCCGCAGGGGGTTGGAACACTGAAGCTTTCTTT. The chain employs TRBV11-1 and TRBJ1-1; TRBD1 matches 7 bases. The CDR3 runs to 15 residues. The J segment lost 1 base and the V segment lost 6 bases, leaving 8 bases of the junction unmatched. The germline CDR1 and CDR2 sequences are SGHAT and FQDESV (reference sequence).

This clone appeared once. The chain is built from TRBV18 and TRBJ2-7; 10 bases line up with TRBD2. Trimming cost V 3 bases and J 6 bases; bases outside gene matches: 8. CDR1 and CDR2 (germline): KGHSH, LQKENI. This CDR3 comprises 15 residues. The CDR3 sequence is CASSPWASGSGEQYF. The CDR3 nucleotides read TGTGCCAGCTCACCCTGGGCTAGCGGGAGTGGCGAGCAGTACTTC.

This clone was seen a single time. This chain links TRBV6-5 with TRBJ2-1; D might be TRBD2 (5 bases). The CDR3 spans 11 residues. Between the trimmed V and J ends, which lost 6 bases and 9 bases, there was a span of 9 bases. Germline CDR1 reads MNHEY; CDR2 reads SVGAGI. CDR3 loop: CASSRRGEQFF. Written as DNA, the CDR3 is TGTGCCAGCAGCCGCCGGGGTGAGCAGTTCTTC.

The chain carries TRBV19 and TRBJ1-5; the match to TRBD1 covers 7 bases. V lost 5 bases to trimming and J lost 6 bases; unmatched junction nucleotides: 10. There are 15 residues in the CDR3. Germline V lookup: CDR1 LNHDA, CDR2 SQIVND (reference sequence). In DNA form, the CDR3 reads TGTGCCAGTAGTTTCGGACAGGCGACCGGTCAGCCCCAGCATTTT. It is translated as CASSFGQATGQPQHF. The full variable domain, in which reference TRBV19 and TRBJ1-5 provide the parts outside the CDR3, is DGGITQSPKYLFRKEGQNVTLSCEQNLNHDAMYWYRQDPGQGLRLIYYSQIVNDFQKGDIAEGYSVSREKKESFPLTVTSAQKNPTAFYLCASSFGQATGQPQHFGDGTRLSIL.

The V gene is TRBV24-1, the J gene TRBJ1-5; D call uncertain. V lost 8 bases and J lost 5, with 21 bases in between. The CDR3 runs 16 residues. From germline, CDR1 is KGHDR and CDR2 SFDVKD. For the CDR3, the DNA is TGTGCCACCAATCGGCCTCACCATCAGCAGGATCAGCCCCAGCATTTT. It specifies CATNRPHHQQDQPQHF.

The V call is TRBV19, the J call TRBJ1-2; no clear D gene. V was trimmed by 0 bases and J by 4 bases, leaving 9 bases between them. This CDR3 region has 14 residues. CDR1 LNHDA and CDR2 SQIVND come from the germline V gene (reference sequence). The CDR3 loop reads CASSIDLRGYGYTF. CDR3 nucleotides: TGTGCCAGTAGTATAGATCTCCGGGGCTATGGCTACACCTTC.

The gene calls are TRBV2 and TRBJ1-1, with 10 bases aligning to TRBD1. Looked up from germline, CDR1 is SNHLY and CDR2 is FYNNEI. The length of the CDR3 is 13 residues. The V segment lost 5 bases and the J segment 7 bases; nucleotides outside the gene matches: 4. This chain's CDR3 is CASSRQGANEAFF. The CDR3 DNA reads TGTGCCAGCAGTCGACAGGGGGCGAATGAAGCTTTCTTT.

V is TRBV27 and J is TRBJ1-6, with 7 bases lining up with TRBD1. The germline V gene has CDR1 MNHEY and CDR2 SMNVEV (reference sequence). After removal of 2 bases from V and 8 bases from J, the junction contained 3 bases not matched to a gene. The CDR3 sequence is 14 residues long. The CDR3 is CASSLGRGDSPLHF. The CDR3 DNA is TGTGCCAGCAGTTTAGGCAGGGGGGATTCACCCCTCCACTTT.

This clone showed up just once. J is TRBJ1-1 and V is TRBV19; D uncertain. Germline V gives CDR1 LNHDA, CDR2 SQIVND (reference sequence). With 5 bases removed from V and 0 bases from J, the gap between germline ends came to 13 bases. This CDR3 region has 15 residues. Written as DNA, the CDR3 is TGTGCCAGTAGTTCTCTGGCCCAGATGAACACTGAAGCTTTCTTT. It translates to CASSSLAQMNTEAFF.

V and J are TRBV27 and TRBJ2-1; D possibly corresponds to TRBD2 (6 bases). The ends were cut back, 4 bases at V and 10 bases at J, with 8 bases in the middle. The CDR3 spans 11 residues. Germline V gene data show CDR1 as MNHEY and CDR2 as SMNVEV (reference sequence). The chain's CDR3 is CASSSGLEQFF. The DNA of the CDR3 is TGTGCCAGCAGTTCCGGACTAGAGCAGTTCTTC.

This clone came up once. The V call is TRBV7-2, the J call TRBJ2-3, with TRBD2 identical over 7 bases. Germline assignment: CDR1 SGHTA and CDR2 FQGNSA. The CDR3 runs 14 residues. V gave up 5 bases and J gave up 2 bases; unmatched junction bases: 4. The CDR3 sequence is CASSLGLVTDTQYF. The CDR3 nucleotides are TGTGCCAGCAGCCTCGGACTAGTCACAGATACGCAGTATTTT.

CDR3 coding DNA: TGTGCCATCAGTGAGTCGATGAGTCCCGGTGGGGACACCGCCTACGAGCAGTACTTC. Its protein product is CAISESMSPGGDTAYEQYF. The chain is built from TRBV10-3 and TRBJ2-7; maybe TRBD1 (6 bases). From germline, CDR1 is ENHRY and CDR2 SYGVKD. V lost 0 bases and J 2 bases, leaving 23 bases between the germline ends. This CDR3 contains 19 residues.

J is TRBJ2-5 and V is TRBV7-9; 12 nucleotides match TRBD2. Germline-derived CDR1 and CDR2 are SEHNR and FQNEAQ (reference sequence). The CDR3 covers 14 residues. V shed 6 bases, J shed 4 bases, and the junction held 3 bases outside the gene matches. CDR3 sequence reads: CASRQTSGGETQYF. The CDR3 DNA reads TGTGCCAGCAGACAGACTAGCGGGGGAGAGACCCAGTACTTC.

The chain joins TRBV19 to TRBJ1-1; TRBD1 matches at 10 bases. This CDR3 is 14 amino acids long. The germline V gene has CDR1 LNHDA and CDR2 SQIVND (reference sequence). Losses at the gene ends were 7 bases for V and 3 bases for J; bases not matched to a gene: 5. The CDR3 is CASIVTGGYTEAFF. In nucleotides, the CDR3 is TGTGCCAGTATTGTGACAGGGGGCTACACTGAAGCTTTCTTT.

This chain joins TRBV9 and TRBJ2-3, with 11 bases fitting TRBD2. Per the germline V gene, CDR1 is SGDLS and CDR2 is YYNGEE. V trimming: 0 bases; J trimming: 5 bases; junction bases outside the gene matches: 8. The CDR3 loop spans 17 amino acids. CDR3 DNA: TGTGCCAGCAGCGTAGGGGCGGCTGGACTAGCGGGAGATACGCAGTATTTT. Protein product: CASSVGAAGLAGDTQYF.

This rearrangement joins TRBV19 to TRBJ1-5; a weak D match, TRBD1 (6 bases). Trimming removed 6 bases at V and 0 bases at J, with 12 bases between. The CDR3 has 15 amino acids. From germline, CDR1 is LNHDA and CDR2 SQIVND (reference sequence). CDR3 coding DNA: TGTGCCAGTAGGTCAGACAGGTATAGCAATCAGCCCCAGCATTTT. Amino acid sequence: CASRSDRYSNQPQHF.

The CDR3 sequence is CASSPTGQGYNSPLHF. As DNA, the CDR3 is TGTGCCAGCAGTCCAACGGGACAGGGGTATAATTCACCCCTCCACTTT. The gene calls are TRBV27 and TRBJ1-6; TRBD1 matches at 10 bases. This CDR3 is built from 16 residues. Germline trimming cut 5 bases from V and 4 bases from J; bases unmatched to any gene: 5. Germline assignment: CDR1 MNHEY and CDR2 SMNVEV (reference sequence).

The chain has TRBV19 and TRBJ2-1, with D possibly TRBD2 on 5 matching bases. The V end lost 5 bases, the J end lost 2 bases, and 13 bases lay between the germline ends. In germline, CDR1 is LNHDA, CDR2 SQIVND (reference sequence). The CDR3 totals 15 residues. CDR3 region: CASSPGLTPYNEQFF. The CDR3 DNA follows: TGTGCCAGTAGTCCAGGACTGACTCCCTACAATGAGCAGTTCTTC.

The rearrangement uses TRBV19 and TRBJ1-4; a possible D gene is TRBD1 (5 bases). The V gene's germline CDR1 is LNHDA and CDR2 SQIVND (reference sequence). Trimming pared 6 bases from V and 0 bases from J, leaving 17 bases between. CDR3 length equals 17 residues. The CDR3, as DNA: TGTGCCAGTAGGGAGTGGAGACAGAGTGCAACTAATGAAAAACTGTTTTTT. Encoded protein: CASREWRQSATNEKLFF.

The chain couples TRBV6-5 to TRBJ2-7, with D possibly TRBD1 on 5 matching bases. V gave up 5 bases and J gave up 4 bases, with 18 bases separating them. Germline V gene data show CDR1 as MNHEY and CDR2 as SVGAGI. The CDR3 loop spans 15 amino acids. The CDR3: CASSQFPTEVYEQYF. The CDR3 DNA reads as TGTGCCAGCAGTCAATTCCCGACAGAGGTATACGAGCAGTACTTC.

With regard to this clone: Within the sample, other DNA sequences also encode this same CDR3. This rearrangement joins TRBV9 to TRBJ1-5; D gene ambiguous. Germline V CDR1 and CDR2: SGDLS, YYNGEE. The CDR3 consists of 15 residues. Trimming left V 2 bases short and J 0 bases short, with 9 bases between. CDR3 loop: CASSVSGNSNQPQHF. CDR3 sequence (DNA): TGTGCCAGCAGCGTTTCCGGGAATAGCAATCAGCCCCAGCATTTT. Filled out from reference TRBV9 and TRBJ1-5, the complete variable domain reads DSGVTQTPKHLITATGQRVTLRCSPRSGDLSVYWYQQSLDQGLQFLIQYYNGEERAKGNILERFSAQQFPDLHSELNLSSLELGDSALYFCASSVSGNSNQPQHFGDGTRLSIL.

The chain carries TRBV5-1 and TRBJ2-1, with 7 positions matching TRBD1. Losses at the gene ends were 5 bases for V and 6 bases for J; bases not matched to a gene: 8. In germline, CDR1 is SGHRS, CDR2 YFSETQ. This CDR3 spans 14 amino acids. CDR3 sequence: CASRMQTGVNEQFF. Here the CDR3 DNA reads TGCGCCAGCAGGATGCAAACAGGGGTCAATGAGCAGTTCTTC.

The CDR3 sequence: CASGLAGGYEQYF. The CDR3 DNA follows: TGTGCCAGCGGACTAGCGGGAGGCTACGAGCAGTACTTC. This rearrangement joins TRBV5-4 to TRBJ2-7, with TRBD2 matching over 14 bases. This CDR3 contains 13 residues. The trim removed 7 bases at V and 3 bases at J, leaving 0 bases unmatched. Germline V CDR1 and CDR2: SGHNT, YYREEE (reference sequence).

V usage is TRBV15 and J usage is TRBJ1-5; D is undetermined. This CDR3 region has 12 residues. With 5 bases removed from V and 6 bases from J, the gap between germline ends came to 8 bases. Per the germline V gene, CDR1 is LNHNV and CDR2 is YYDKDF (reference sequence). CDR3 DNA sequence: TGTGCCACCAGCCTCCCCCCTCAGCCCCAGCATTTT. This encodes CATSLPPQPQHF.

The chain uses TRBV30 and TRBJ2-1; D might be TRBD1 (5 bases). Germline V gene lookup returns CDR1 GTSNPN and CDR2 SVGIG (reference sequence). Deletions cut 7 bases from V and 6 bases from J, with 22 bases between. CDR3 length: 15 amino acids. The CDR3 spells CASYRSFGNGNEQFF. The DNA of the CDR3 is TGTGCCTCCTACAGGAGTTTTGGGAATGGCAATGAGCAGTTCTTC. Complete variable domain (other parts from reference TRBV30 and TRBJ2-1): SQTIHQWPATLVQPVGSPLSLECTVEGTSNPNLYWYRQAAGRGLQLLFYSVGIGQISSEVPQNLSASRPQDRQFILSSKKLLLSDSGFYLCASYRSFGNGNEQFFGPGTRLTVL.

J is TRBJ1-5 and V is TRBV7-8, with unresolved D. Germline CDR1 is SGHVS and CDR2 is FQNEAQ. Trimming stripped 5 bases from V and 1 base from J, with 12 bases between. The CDR3 runs to 15 residues. The chain's CDR3 is CASSTDTPSNQPQHF. The CDR3 region has the DNA TGTGCCAGCAGCACCGACACCCCGAGCAATCAGCCCCAGCATTTT.

The chain recombines TRBV18 with TRBJ2-7, with 9 bases lining up with TRBD2. The CDR3 consists of 16 residues. Per the germline V gene, CDR1 is KGHSH and CDR2 is LQKENI. Losses at the gene ends were 1 base for V and 2 bases for J; bases not matched to a gene: 6. The CDR3 nucleotides read TGTGCCAGCTCACCACGGCAAGCGGGAGGAGCCTACGAGCAGTACTTC. This gives the protein CASSPRQAGGAYEQYF.

V is TRBV27 and J is TRBJ2-2; 10 nucleotides align to TRBD2. Germline CDR1 is MNHEY and CDR2 is SMNVEV (reference sequence). Trimming took 3 bases from V and 1 from J; bases not matched to a gene: 5. CDR3 length: 17 residues. The CDR3 sequence is CASSFTGLAVNTGELFF. In nucleotides, the CDR3 is TGTGCCAGCAGTTTCACCGGACTAGCGGTGAACACCGGGGAGCTGTTTTTT.